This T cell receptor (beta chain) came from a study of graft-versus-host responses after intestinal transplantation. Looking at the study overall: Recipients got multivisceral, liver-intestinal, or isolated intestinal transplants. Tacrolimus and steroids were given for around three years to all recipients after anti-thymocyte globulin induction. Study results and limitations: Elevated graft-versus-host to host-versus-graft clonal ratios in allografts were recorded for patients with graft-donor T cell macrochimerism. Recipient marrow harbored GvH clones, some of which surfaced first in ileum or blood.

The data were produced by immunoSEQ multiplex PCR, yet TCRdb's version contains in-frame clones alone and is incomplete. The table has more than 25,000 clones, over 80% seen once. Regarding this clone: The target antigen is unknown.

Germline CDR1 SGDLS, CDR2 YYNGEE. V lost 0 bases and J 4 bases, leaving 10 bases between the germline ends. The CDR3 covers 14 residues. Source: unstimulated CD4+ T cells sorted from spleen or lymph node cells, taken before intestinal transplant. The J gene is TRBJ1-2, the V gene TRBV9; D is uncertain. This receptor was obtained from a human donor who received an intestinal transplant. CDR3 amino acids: CASSVDALTYGYTF. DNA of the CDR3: TGTGCCAGCAGCGTAGACGCACTAACCTATGGCTACACCTTC.